This TCR beta chain came from a study of blood T cell repertoires in COVID-19. Background on the study: Specimens from acute and convalescent COVID-19 originated in the United States, Italy and Spain. T cells, B-cell-depleted T cells, or PBMCs supplied cDNA or gDNA.

As originally analysed: It was from reference gene primer amplification that nucleated cell counts were estimated. TCRdb keeps only in-frame clones here, not all; method: immunoSEQ multiplex PCR. V, J and clone size reflect that table, while D and trimming were determined from the DNA. The repertoire consists of 220,000 or so clones, with 65% to 85% occurring once and the leading ten covering less than 2.5%. The CDR3 extends over 14 amino acids. Germline trimming cut 5 bases from V and 2 bases from J; bases unmatched to any gene: 5. Germline lookup yields CDR1 MNHNY and CDR2 SVGAGI (reference sequence).

This clonotype was obtained from a woman in her fifties or sixties with acute or convalescent COVID-19. The genes are TRBV6-6 and TRBJ2-7; 8 bases fit TRBD1. Sequences were obtained from peripheral blood. Here the CDR3 reads CASSLTGGPYEQYF. The DNA for the CDR3 is TGTGCCAGCAGTCTAACAGGGGGTCCCTACGAGCAGTACTTC.